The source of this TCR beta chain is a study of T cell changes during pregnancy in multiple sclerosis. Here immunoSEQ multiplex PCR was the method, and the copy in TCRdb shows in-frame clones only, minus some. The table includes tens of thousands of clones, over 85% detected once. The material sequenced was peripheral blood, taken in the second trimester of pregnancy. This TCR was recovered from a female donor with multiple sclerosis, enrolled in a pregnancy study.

This CDR3 is CASTQGETSGIHEQYF. As DNA, the CDR3 is TGTGCCAGCACCCAGGGCGAGACTAGCGGGATCCACGAGCAGTACTTC. The chain carries TRBV7-8 and TRBJ2-7, with 11 bases matching TRBD2. From germline, CDR1 is SGHVS and CDR2 FQNEAQ. J was trimmed by 5 bases and V by 7 bases; bases with no gene match: 13. This CDR3 region has 16 residues.